Each of the 25 T cell receptor beta chains below was sequenced from the same sample in a study of CD8 T cells in ankylosing spondylitis. Via MiXCR, TCRdb re-called the 5' RACE reads, giving one row per CDR3 protein. The data contain 200,000 to 300,000 distinct CDR3 sequences, approximately 9% of them singletons. Sequencing input: blood, either unsorted or a sorted T cell fraction (not recorded which). All receptors come from a male donor with ankylosing spondylitis or in good health (not recorded which).

In its sample, this clonotype was seen many times. This chain connects TRBV29-1 to TRBJ2-1; possibly TRBD2 for D (7 bases). This CDR3 contains 13 residues. V lost 6 bases to trimming and J lost 9 bases, with 18 bases between them. In germline, CDR1 is SQVTM, CDR2 ANQGSEA. This chain's CDR3 is CSVPNGGRVEQFF. In nucleotides, the CDR3 is TGCAGCGTCCCGAACGGGGGGCGCGTTGAGCAGTTCTTC.

The genes are TRBV5-1 and TRBJ2-6; 7 nucleotides agree with TRBD1. V dropped 4 bases and J dropped 1; count of bases not matched to a gene: 11. The CDR3 covers 18 residues. Germline lookup yields CDR1 SGHRS and CDR2 YFSETQ. In DNA form, the CDR3 reads TGCGCCAGCAGCCAAAGACAGGGAAGCGAGTCTGGGGCCAACGTCCTGACTTTC. It codes for CASSQRQGSESGANVLTF.

This clonotype was seen a few times. This chain links TRBV5-6 with TRBJ2-5; D is undetermined. CDR1 is SGHDT, CDR2 YYEEEE, per germline. The CDR3 loop spans 14 amino acids. Deletions cut 1 base from V and 5 bases from J, with 12 bases between. The CDR3 here is CASSLLPGFETQYF. The CDR3 nucleotides read TGTGCCAGCAGCTTGCTTCCGGGTTTTGAGACCCAGTACTTC.

This clonotype was detected only a few times. The gene calls are TRBV6-6 and TRBJ1-1; D is unresolved. This CDR3 region has 12 residues. Germline CDR1 is MNHNY and CDR2 is SVGAGI (reference sequence). The germline V and J ends were trimmed by 2 bases and 8 bases, with 9 bases remaining between them. CDR3 in DNA: TGTGCCAGCAGTTACCGGGCGATGGAAGCTTTCTTT. Its translation is CASSYRAMEAFF.

In its sample, this clonotype was seen many times. V usage is TRBV11-1 and J usage is TRBJ2-3; D not resolved. The CDR3 spans 18 residues. The V gene lost 4 bases and the J gene lost 1 base, with 21 bases spanning the gap. CDR1 is SGHAT, CDR2 FQDESV, per germline (reference sequence). The CDR3 DNA is TGTGCCAGCAGCTCCCTGAGACTCCTTTCGGTAGGCACAGATACGCAGTATTTT. Amino acids: CASSSLRLLSVGTDTQYF. The full variable domain, with the rest looked up from reference TRBV11-1 and TRBJ2-3, is EAEVAQSPRYKITEKSQAVAFWCDPISGHATLYWYRQILGQGPELLVQFQDESVVDDSQLPKDRFSAERLKGVDSTLKIQPAELGDSAMYLCASSSLRLLSVGTDTQYFGPGTRLTVL.

Comments on this clonotype: A much larger clone lies a single base off, so this may be a read error. The CDR3 loop is CACSLRDRPNSPLHF. The CDR3 DNA reads as TGTGCCTGCAGCTTAAGGGACAGGCCGAATTCACCCCTCCACTTT. V and J are TRBV7-8 and TRBJ1-6; 8 bases agree with TRBD1. The germline CDR1 and CDR2 sequences are SGHVS and FQNEAQ. The CDR3 totals 15 residues.

The table lists this clonotype with a few counts. For the CDR3, the DNA is TGTGCCAGCAGCTTAGTTGGGGCGAGAGCTAACTATGGCTACACCTTC. Protein product: CASSLVGARANYGYTF. This chain links TRBV7-2 with TRBJ1-2, with a tentative D call TRBD1 (5 bases). Germline V gene sequence: CDR1 SGHTA, CDR2 FQGNSA. This CDR3 contains 16 residues. Trimming shortened V by 1 base and J by 0 bases, and 12 bases separated the two germline ends.

This clonotype appeared many times. The rearrangement links TRBV10-3 to TRBJ1-5; D gene ambiguous. Germline CDR1 and CDR2: ENHRY and SYGVKD. The CDR3 totals 13 residues. V gave up 10 bases and J gave up 2 bases, with 12 bases separating them. CDR3 sequence: CATTNAGNQPQHF. In nucleotides, the CDR3 is TGTGCCACCACGAACGCGGGCAATCAGCCCCAGCATTTT.

This clonotype was observed many times. The rearrangement joins TRBV5-1 to TRBJ2-7; D is unresolved. Between the trimmed V and J ends, which lost 0 bases and 0 bases, there was a span of 7 bases. The germline V gene encodes CDR1 SGHRS and CDR2 YFSETQ. The CDR3 is 14 residues long. Here the CDR3 DNA reads TGCGCCAGCAGCTTGGCGGCGAGCTCCTACGAGCAGTACTTC. Translated, it gives CASSLAASSYEQYF. Complete variable domain (other parts from reference TRBV5-1 and TRBJ2-7): KAGVTQTPRYLIKTRGQQVTLSCSPISGHRSVSWYQQTPGQGLQFLFEYFSETQRNKGNFPGRFSGRQFSNSRSEMNVSTLELGDSALYLCASSLAASSYEQYFGPGTRLTVT.

This clonotype was seen at least ten times. The rearrangement joins TRBV9 to TRBJ2-1, with D possibly called TRBD1 or TRBD2 (5 bases each). The V gene's germline CDR1 is SGDLS and CDR2 YYNGEE. The CDR3 consists of 14 residues. The V and J ends lost 0 bases and 7 bases respectively, with 11 bases between them. Written as DNA, the CDR3 is TGTGCCAGCAGCGTAGAAGGGACGATAAATGAGCAGTTCTTC. This encodes CASSVEGTINEQFF.

This clonotype was recorded many times. This chain uses TRBV20-1 with TRBJ2-1, with 11 nucleotides matching TRBD2. Germline values: CDR1 DFQATT, CDR2 SNEGSKA (reference sequence). The J segment lost 15 bases and the V segment lost 0 bases, leaving 19 bases of the junction unmatched. There are 17 residues in the CDR3. DNA for the CDR3: TGCAGTGCTAGAGATCGGATAGTGGGACTAGCGGTTCCCATGAGGTTCTTC. Translation gives CSARDRIVGLAVPMRFF.

This clonotype turned up a few times. The chain uses TRBV18 and TRBJ2-4; the D gene is possibly TRBD2 (6 bases). The V gene lost 5 bases and the J gene lost 3 bases, with 20 bases spanning the gap. The germline CDR1 and CDR2 sequences are KGHSH and LQKENI. CDR3 size: 17 residues. CDR3 loop: CASSKPTSPERKNIQYF. The CDR3 region has the DNA TGTGCCAGCTCAAAACCGACTAGTCCGGAGCGCAAAAACATTCAGTACTTC. Variable domain in full (rest from reference TRBV18 and TRBJ2-4): NAGVMQNPRHLVRRRGQEARLRCSPMKGHSHVYWYRQLPEEGLKFMVYLQKENIIDESGMPKERFSAEFPKEGPSILRIQQVVRGDSAAYFCASSKPTSPERKNIQYFGAGTRLSVL.

The table lists this clonotype with a few counts. This chain joins TRBV19 and TRBJ2-5; TRBD1 might be the D (6 bases). Germline-derived CDR1 and CDR2 are LNHDA and SQIVND (reference sequence). The length of the CDR3 is 13 residues. V dropped 3 bases and J dropped 5 bases, with 10 bases sitting between them. Here the CDR3 DNA reads TGTGCCAGTAGTATCCAGGGGTCCGAGACCCAGTACTTC. It encodes CASSIQGSETQYF.

This clonotype appeared many times. V is TRBV7-9 and J is TRBJ1-1; 11 nucleotides line up with TRBD1. With 3 bases clipped from V and 1 base from J, the junction kept 4 bases outside the gene matches. CDR3 size: 16 residues. The V gene's germline CDR1 is SEHNR and CDR2 FQNEAQ (reference sequence). The CDR3 DNA is TGTGCCAGCAGCTTTCTAGGACAGGGGGCGAACACTGAAGCTTTCTTT. Translated, it gives CASSFLGQGANTEAFF.

This clonotype was counted many times. V is TRBV6-2 or TRBV6-3 and J is TRBJ2-3; the D gene is possibly TRBD1 (6 bases). V was clipped by 6 bases and J by 2 bases, with 21 bases between them. Per germline, CDR1 MNHEY and CDR2 SVGEGT. This CDR3 region has 17 residues. The CDR3 DNA sequence: TGTGCCAGCAGCAAGCAGGGACATCTAACCTTCACAGATACGCAGTATTTT. It codes for CASSKQGHLTFTDTQYF.

The chain is built from TRBV12-3 or TRBV12-4 and TRBJ1-1, with a weak D call TRBD1 (5 bases). This CDR3 region has 14 residues. Deletions cut 7 bases from V and 0 bases from J, with 12 bases between. In nucleotides, the CDR3 is TGTGCCAGCACCATGACAGTCATGAACACTGAAGCTTTCTTT. Protein product: CASTMTVMNTEAFF.

This clonotype was observed at least ten times. The V and J genes are TRBV2 and TRBJ1-3; 11 bases map to TRBD1. The junction had 7 bases not matched to a gene; V was cut back by 5 bases and J by 7 bases. CDR1 and CDR2 from the germline V gene are SNHLY and FYNNEI. The CDR3 runs 15 residues. DNA for the CDR3: TGTGCCAGCAGTCGGACAGGGGGCGATGGTAACACCATATATTTT. As protein: CASSRTGGDGNTIYF.

This clonotype was counted many times. This rearrangement joins TRBV7-2 to TRBJ2-3, with 14 bases aligning to TRBD2. CDR1 is SGHTA, CDR2 FQGNSA, per germline. The CDR3 totals 17 residues. V shed 1 base and J 6 bases; nucleotides not matched to a gene: 6. The CDR3 reads CASSLVGTSGSPDTQYF. CDR3 sequence (DNA): TGTGCCAGCAGCTTAGTTGGGACTAGCGGGAGTCCCGATACGCAGTATTTT.

This clonotype showed up many times. This chain joins TRBV20-1 and TRBJ1-1; D gene uncertain. The germline V gene encodes CDR1 DFQATT and CDR2 SNEGSKA (reference sequence). V lost 4 bases and J 5 bases, leaving 8 bases between the germline ends. The CDR3 covers 11 residues. CDR3 protein: CSAIRGTEAFF. In DNA form, the CDR3 reads TGCAGTGCTATCCGGGGAACTGAAGCTTTCTTT.

The chain carries TRBV7-8 and TRBJ2-7; 13 bases fit TRBD2. CDR1 and CDR2 from the germline V gene are SGHVS and FQNEAQ. CDR3 length: 14 residues. V gave up 4 bases and J gave up 8 bases; unmatched junction bases: 5. DNA of the CDR3: TGTGCCAGCAGCTCTACTAGCGGGAGGGCCCAGCAGTACTTC. Amino acids: CASSSTSGRAQQYF.

This clonotype was seen a handful of times. This chain uses TRBV25-1 with TRBJ1-4; D unclear. The germline CDR1 and CDR2 sequences are MGHDK and SYGVNS. The CDR3 consists of 12 residues. Trimming shortened V by 3 bases and J by 10 bases, and 9 bases separated the two germline ends. The CDR3 DNA reads as TGTGCCAGCAGTGAGGGGAACCGAAAACTGTTTTTT. This codes for CASSEGNRKLFF.

This clonotype was detected only a few times. This sequence joins TRBV3-1 and TRBJ2-5, with unresolved D. The CDR3 covers 16 residues. Germline loops: CDR1 LGHDT, CDR2 YNNKEL (reference sequence). Trimming left V 4 bases short and J 5 bases short, with 20 bases between. The CDR3 DNA is TGTGCCAGCAGCCCGCCCCAGGAAAACACGAGGGAGACCCAGTACTTC. This codes for CASSPPQENTRETQYF.

As regards this clonotype: This may stem from a read error, because a much larger clone lies one nucleotide away. The chain uses TRBV6-1 and TRBJ1-2, with TRBD1 as a possible D gene (5 bases). From germline, CDR1 is MNHNS and CDR2 SASEGT. The CDR3 runs 14 residues. With 6 bases removed from V and 4 bases from J, the gap between germline ends came to 15 bases. This CDR3 is CASRRDGATYGYTF. In DNA form, the CDR3 reads TGTGCCAGCAGACGGGACGGAGCTACCTATGGCTACACCTTC.

This clonotype was counted between two and nine times. Here the CDR3 DNA reads TGTGCCAGCAGCGGAGGACAGTTCAATCAGCCCCAGCATTTT. This encodes CASSGGQFNQPQHF. V gene TRBV9 combines with J gene TRBJ1-5, with a weak D call TRBD1 (6 bases). CDR1 and CDR2 from the germline V gene are SGDLS and YYNGEE. With 3 bases removed from V and 3 bases from J, the gap between germline ends came to 10 bases. This CDR3 has 14 amino acids.

Comments on this clonotype: A much larger clone lies a single base off, so this may be a read error. This sequence joins TRBV12-3 or TRBV12-4 and TRBJ2-2; tentative D call: TRBD2 (6 bases). This CDR3 contains 15 residues. V lost 7 bases and J lost 6, with 18 bases in between. CDR3 coding DNA: TGTGCCAGCATTTTTGCGGGGTTAATCGCCGGGGAGCTGTTTTTT. This encodes CASIFAGLIAGELFF.